Given below is one T cell receptor beta chain in context. Germline CDR1 reads SGHTA; CDR2 reads FQGNSA. This CDR3 is built from 15 residues. The germline V and J ends were trimmed by 2 bases and 5 bases, with 15 bases remaining between them. This entry comes from a study of blood T cell repertoires in COVID-19. On the study more broadly: COVID-19 samples from acute and convalescent phases originated in the United States, Italy and Spain. In each case, the material was cDNA or gDNA derived from T cells, B-cell-depleted T cells, or PBMCs.

In the source study's methods: Estimates of nucleated cell counts were drawn from the amplification of reference gene primers. Generated by immunoSEQ multiplex PCR, the TCRdb table keeps only in-frame clones and is missing some. V and J calls and clone size are those listed in that table; D and trimming were worked out from the DNA. The data hold under 250,000 clones, with around four fifths observed a single time. The clonotype was recovered from a woman in her 70s with active or convalescent COVID-19. The sample consisted of peripheral blood. The J gene is TRBJ2-5, the V gene TRBV7-2; D is perhaps TRBD2 (6 bases). In DNA form, the CDR3 reads TGTGCCAGCAGCTTACTTGGGACTGGGCGGGAGACCCAGTACTTC. This translates into CASSLLGTGRETQYF.